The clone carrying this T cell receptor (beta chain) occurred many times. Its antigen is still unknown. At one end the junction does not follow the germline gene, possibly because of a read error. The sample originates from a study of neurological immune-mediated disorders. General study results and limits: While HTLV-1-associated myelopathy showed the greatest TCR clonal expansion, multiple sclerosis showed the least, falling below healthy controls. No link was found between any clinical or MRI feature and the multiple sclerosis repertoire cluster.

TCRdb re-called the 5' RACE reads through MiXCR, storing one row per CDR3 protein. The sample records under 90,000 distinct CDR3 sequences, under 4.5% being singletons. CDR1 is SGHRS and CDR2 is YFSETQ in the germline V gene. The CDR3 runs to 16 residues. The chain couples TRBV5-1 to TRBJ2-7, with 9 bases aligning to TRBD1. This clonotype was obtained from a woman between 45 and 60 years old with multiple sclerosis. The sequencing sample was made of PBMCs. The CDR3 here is CASSFESGQGSHEQYF. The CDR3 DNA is TGCGCCAGCAGCTTTGAGTCGGGACAGGGCTCCCACGAGCAGTACTTC. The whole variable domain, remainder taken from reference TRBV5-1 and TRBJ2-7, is KAGVTQTPRYLIKTRGQQVTLSCSPISGHRSVSWYQQTPGQGLQFLFEYFSETQRNKGNFPGRFSGRQFSNSRSEMNVSTLELGDSALYLCASSFESGQGSHEQYFGPGTRLTVT.